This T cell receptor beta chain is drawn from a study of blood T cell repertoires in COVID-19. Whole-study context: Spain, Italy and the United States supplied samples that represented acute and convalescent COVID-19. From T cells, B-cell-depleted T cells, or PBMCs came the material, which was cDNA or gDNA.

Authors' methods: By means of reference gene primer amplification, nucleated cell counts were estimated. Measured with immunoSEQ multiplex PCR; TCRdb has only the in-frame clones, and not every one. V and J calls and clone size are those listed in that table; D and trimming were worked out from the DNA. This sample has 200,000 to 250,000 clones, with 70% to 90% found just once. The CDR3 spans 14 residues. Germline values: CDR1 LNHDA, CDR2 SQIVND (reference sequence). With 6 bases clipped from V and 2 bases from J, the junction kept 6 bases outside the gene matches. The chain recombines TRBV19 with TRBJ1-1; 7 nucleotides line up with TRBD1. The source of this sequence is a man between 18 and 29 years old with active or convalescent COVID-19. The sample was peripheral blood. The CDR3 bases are TGTGCCAGTAGCCGGGACAGTGTTAACACTGAAGCTTTCTTT. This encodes CASSRDSVNTEAFF.